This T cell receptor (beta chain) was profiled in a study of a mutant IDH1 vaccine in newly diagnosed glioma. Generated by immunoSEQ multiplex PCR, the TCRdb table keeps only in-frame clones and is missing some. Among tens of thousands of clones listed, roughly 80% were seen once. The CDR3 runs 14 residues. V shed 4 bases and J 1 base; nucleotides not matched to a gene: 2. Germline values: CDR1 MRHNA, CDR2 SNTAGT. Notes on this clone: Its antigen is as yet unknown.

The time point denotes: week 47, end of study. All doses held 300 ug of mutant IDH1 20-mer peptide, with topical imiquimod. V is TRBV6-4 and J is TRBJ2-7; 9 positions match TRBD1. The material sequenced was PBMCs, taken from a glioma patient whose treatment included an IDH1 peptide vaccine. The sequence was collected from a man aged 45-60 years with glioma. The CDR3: CASSAGQGSYEQYF. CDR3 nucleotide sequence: TGTGCCAGCAGTGCAGGACAGGGGTCCTACGAGCAGTACTTC.